This T cell receptor beta chain was recovered during a study of blood T cells in healthy people across ages. Points from the study as a whole: Using unsorted PBMCs precluded a conclusive naive versus antigen-experienced comparison. When set beside aged donors, long-lived donors presented more naive CD4+ cells and higher diversity.

The CDR3 has 16 residues. The V gene's germline CDR1 is SGHTA and CDR2 FQGNSA. The authors ran a second PCR of 7 to 11 cycles using a sample-barcoded 5' primer and a J-beta primer mix. TCRdb re-derived calls from the 5' RACE reads in MiXCR, one entry per CDR3 protein. This table holds 540,000 or so distinct CDR3 sequences, 25% to 30% found once. Each sample yielded at least 6 million isolated PBMCs. A minimum of 6 micrograms of total RNA was extracted per sample. About this clonotype: Its target is unknown. The junction departs from germline at one end; a sequencing error may be responsible.

V gene TRBV7-2 combines with J gene TRBJ2-5; 14 bases match TRBD2. Sequencing was done on a sample of blood. This receptor was identified in a woman aged 70 to 79 in good health. The CDR3 sequence is CASSLQPTSGGAVAFF. The CDR3 coding sequence is TGTGCCAGCAGCTTACAACCGACTAGCGGGGGGGCGGTGGCGTTCTTC.